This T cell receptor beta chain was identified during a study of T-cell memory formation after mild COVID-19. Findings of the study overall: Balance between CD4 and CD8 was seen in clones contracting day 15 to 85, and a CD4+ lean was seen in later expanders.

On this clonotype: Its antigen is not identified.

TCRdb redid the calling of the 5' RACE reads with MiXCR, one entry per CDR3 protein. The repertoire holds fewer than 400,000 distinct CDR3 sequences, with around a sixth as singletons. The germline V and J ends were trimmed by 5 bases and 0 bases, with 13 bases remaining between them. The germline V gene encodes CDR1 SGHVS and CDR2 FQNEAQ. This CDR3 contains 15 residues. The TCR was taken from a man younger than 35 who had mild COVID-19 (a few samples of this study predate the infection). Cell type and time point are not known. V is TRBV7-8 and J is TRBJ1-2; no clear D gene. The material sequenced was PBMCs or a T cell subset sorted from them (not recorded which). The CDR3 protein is CASSPFEVSNYGYTF. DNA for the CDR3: TGTGCCAGCAGCCCGTTTGAGGTTTCTAACTATGGCTACACCTTC.